This TCR beta chain was captured in a study of blood T cell repertoires in COVID-19 (dated by TCRdb to the early 2020s). Broadly, across the study: Collaborator samples came from the United States, Italy and Spain and covered acute and convalescent phases of COVID-19. The prospective study material was composed of cDNA or gDNA derived from T cells, B-cell-depleted T cells, or PBMCs. The dataset comprised deeply sampled blood TCRbeta repertoires from subjects exposed to, actively infected with, or recovered from COVID-19. The repertoires were released in a freely available public database meant as a resource for research on the immune response to SARS-CoV-2. The samples were drawn from the first 160 participants of the ongoing ImmuneRACE study and from 950 to 1,500 subjects provided by 6 global collaborators. Nearly every sample came with metadata listing a de-identified subject ID, COVID-19 status, age in years and sex. Where available, HLA class I and class II types were taken from metadata supplied by the sample provider and were not determined by assay-based typing.

Collaborating institutions collected whole blood in K2EDTA tubes following their own protocols. For TCRbeta analysis, collaborators shipped samples in one of three forms: frozen whole blood, isolated PBMCs, or DNA extracted from either of those sample types. Paper-wide results and their limitations: The quantity of clinical and demographic metadata differed by source and by participant and was supplied without curation.

TCRbeta CDR3 regions were amplified from genomic DNA using the immunoSEQ Assay, a bias-controlled multiplex PCR. As for the authors' bioinformatics: The number of nucleated cells in each sample was estimated from the amplification of reference gene primers within the assay. To quantify the absolute abundance of each unique TCRbeta CDR3 rearrangement, sequence reads were collapsed and filtered. Productive Simpson clonality was computed per sample as the square root of Simpson's diversity index over productive rearrangements. Here the immuneACCESS table is served through TCRdb, limited to in-frame sequences with V and J called. Missing clones are a known gap in these copies; in checked studies unresolved V genes cover under half, and the rest lacks a known reason. V and J calls plus clone size are reproduced from that table; the DNA served to infer D and trimming. A total of about 150,000 clones appear in this sample, around 84% of them only once. Approximately 7.1% of the sample belongs to the ten largest clones.

From the cysteine through the phenylalanine, the CDR3 covers 14 amino acids. The read is trimmed to its CDR3 DNA, 42 bases read in frame from base 1. According to the germline V gene (reference sequence), CDR1 reads LGHDT and CDR2 reads YNNKEL. V and J are truncated by 5 bases and 5 bases respectively, leaving an intervening sequence of 14 bases. Notes on this clone: The antigen it binds to is not known. The input lacks base qualities; no much larger clone sits a single base away.

The sequence came from a woman aged 50 to 65 in a cohort sampled during active or convalescent COVID-19. This chain is built from TRBV3-1 (or the pseudogene TRBV3-2) and TRBJ2-3; a weak D assignment points to TRBD2 (5 bases agree). The specimen was peripheral blood. The DNA is as follows: TGTGCCAGCAGCGAGGGTAGGGCTTTAGATACGCAGTATTTT. This yields the protein CASSEGRALDTQYF.